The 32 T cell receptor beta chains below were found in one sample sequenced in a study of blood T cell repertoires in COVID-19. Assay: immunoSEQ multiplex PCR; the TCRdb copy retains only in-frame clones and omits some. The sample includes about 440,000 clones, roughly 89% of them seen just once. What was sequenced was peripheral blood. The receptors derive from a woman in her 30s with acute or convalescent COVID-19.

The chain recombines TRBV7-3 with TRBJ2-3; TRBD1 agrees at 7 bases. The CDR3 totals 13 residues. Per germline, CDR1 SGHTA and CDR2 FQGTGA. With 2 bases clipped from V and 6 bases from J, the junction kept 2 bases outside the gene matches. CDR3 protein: CASSLGRGDTQYF. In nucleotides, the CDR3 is TGTGCCAGCAGCTTAGGCAGGGGGGATACGCAGTATTTT.

CDR3 bases: TGTGCCAGCAGAAAACAGGGGTCCCTAGAGGACCAGTACTTC. It encodes CASRKQGSLEDQYF. The V call is TRBV28, the J call TRBJ2-5; the match to TRBD1 covers 7 bases. This CDR3 region has 14 residues. Unmatched junction bases numbered 14, after V lost 6 bases and J lost 10 bases. The germline gives CDR1 MDHEN, CDR2 SYDVKM. The complete variable domain, with remaining parts taken from reference TRBV28 and TRBJ2-5, reads DVKVTQSSRYLVKRTGEKVFLECVQDMDHENMFWYRQDPGLGLRLIYFSYDVKMKEKGDIPEGYSVSREKKERFSLILESASTNQTSMYLCASRKQGSLEDQYFGPGTRLLVL.

CDR3 DNA: TGTGCCAGCTCACCACTTCCATATAGCGGGGGGAAGACAGATACGCAGTATTTT. Amino acid sequence: CASSPLPYSGGKTDTQYF. This rearrangement joins TRBV18 to TRBJ2-3; 10 nucleotides line up with TRBD2. The trim removed 1 base at V and 3 bases at J, leaving 10 bases unmatched. Per germline, CDR1 KGHSH and CDR2 LQKENI. The CDR3 contains 18 residues.

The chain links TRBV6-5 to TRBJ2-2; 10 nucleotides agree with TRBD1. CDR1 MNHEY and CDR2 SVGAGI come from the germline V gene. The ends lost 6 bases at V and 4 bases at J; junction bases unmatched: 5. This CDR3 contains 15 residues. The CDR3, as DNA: TGTGCCAGCAGGACAGGGGGCTATATCACCGGGGAGCTGTTTTTT. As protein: CASRTGGYITGELFF.

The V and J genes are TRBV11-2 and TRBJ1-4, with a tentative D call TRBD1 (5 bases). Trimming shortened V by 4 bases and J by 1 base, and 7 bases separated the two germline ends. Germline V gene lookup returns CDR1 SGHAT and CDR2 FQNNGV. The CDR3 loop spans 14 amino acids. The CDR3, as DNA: TGTGCCAGCAGCTGGGGGGGAACTAATGAAAAACTGTTTTTT. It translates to CASSWGGTNEKLFF.

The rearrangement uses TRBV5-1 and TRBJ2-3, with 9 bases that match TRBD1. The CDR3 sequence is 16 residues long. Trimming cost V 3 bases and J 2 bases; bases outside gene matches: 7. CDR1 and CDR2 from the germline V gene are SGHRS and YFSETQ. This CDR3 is CASSSGTGRLTDTQYF. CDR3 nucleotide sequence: TGCGCCAGCAGCTCGGGGACAGGGCGTCTCACAGATACGCAGTATTTT.

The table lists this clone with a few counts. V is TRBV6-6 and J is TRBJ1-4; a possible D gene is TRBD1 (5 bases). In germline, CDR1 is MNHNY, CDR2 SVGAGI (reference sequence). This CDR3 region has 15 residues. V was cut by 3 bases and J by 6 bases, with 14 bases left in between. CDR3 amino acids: CASSYIGGQDEKLFF. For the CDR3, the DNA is TGTGCCAGCAGTTATATCGGGGGTCAGGATGAAAAACTGTTTTTT.

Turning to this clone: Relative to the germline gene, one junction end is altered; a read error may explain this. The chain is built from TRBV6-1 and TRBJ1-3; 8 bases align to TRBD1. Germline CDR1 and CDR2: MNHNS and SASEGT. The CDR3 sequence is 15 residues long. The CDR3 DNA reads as TGTGCCAGCAGAGAAGACAGGGGTACTGGAAACACCATATATTTT. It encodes CASREDRGTGNTIYF.

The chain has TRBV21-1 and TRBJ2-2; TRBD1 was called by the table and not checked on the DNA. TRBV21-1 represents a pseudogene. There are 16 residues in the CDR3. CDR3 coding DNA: TGTGCCAGCAGCAAAGCAGGACAGTTGAAGGCCGGGGAGCTGTTTTTT. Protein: CASSKAGQLKAGELFF.

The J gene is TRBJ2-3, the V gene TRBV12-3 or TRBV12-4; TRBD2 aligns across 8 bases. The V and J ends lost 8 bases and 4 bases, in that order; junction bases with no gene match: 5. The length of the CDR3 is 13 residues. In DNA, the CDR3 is TGTGCCAGCGCCCCCGGGGGGGCAGATACGCAGTATTTT. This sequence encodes CASAPGGADTQYF.

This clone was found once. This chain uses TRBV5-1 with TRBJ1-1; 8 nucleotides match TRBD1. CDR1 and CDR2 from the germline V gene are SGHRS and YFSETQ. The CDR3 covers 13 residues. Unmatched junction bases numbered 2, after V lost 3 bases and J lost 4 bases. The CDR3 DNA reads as TGCGCCAGCAGCTACACAGGGGGCACTGAAGCTTTCTTT. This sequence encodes CASSYTGGTEAFF.

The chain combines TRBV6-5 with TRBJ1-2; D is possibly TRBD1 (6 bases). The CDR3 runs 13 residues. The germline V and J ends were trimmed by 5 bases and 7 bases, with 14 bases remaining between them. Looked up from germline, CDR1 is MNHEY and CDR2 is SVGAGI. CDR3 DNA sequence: TGTGCCAGCAGTCCGGGACAATGGTTTGGCTACACCTTC. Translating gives CASSPGQWFGYTF.

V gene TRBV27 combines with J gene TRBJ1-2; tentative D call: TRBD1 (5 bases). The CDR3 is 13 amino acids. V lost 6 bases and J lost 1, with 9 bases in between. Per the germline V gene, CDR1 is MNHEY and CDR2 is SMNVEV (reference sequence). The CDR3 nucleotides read TGTGCCAGCAGGGGTGACAGTAACTATGGCTACACCTTC. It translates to CASRGDSNYGYTF.

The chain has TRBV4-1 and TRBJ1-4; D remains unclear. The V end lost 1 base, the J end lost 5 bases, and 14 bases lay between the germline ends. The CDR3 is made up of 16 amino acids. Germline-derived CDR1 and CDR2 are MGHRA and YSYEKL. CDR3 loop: CASSQADREINEKLFF. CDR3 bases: TGCGCCAGCAGCCAAGCGGATAGGGAGATAAATGAAAAACTGTTTTTT.

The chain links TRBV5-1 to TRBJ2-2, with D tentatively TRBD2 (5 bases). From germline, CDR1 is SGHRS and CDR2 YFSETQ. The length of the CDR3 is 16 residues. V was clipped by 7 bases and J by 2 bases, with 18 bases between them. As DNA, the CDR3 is TGCGCCAGCCTCGATCCGGGAATGACTAACACCGGGGAGCTGTTTTTT. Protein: CASLDPGMTNTGELFF.

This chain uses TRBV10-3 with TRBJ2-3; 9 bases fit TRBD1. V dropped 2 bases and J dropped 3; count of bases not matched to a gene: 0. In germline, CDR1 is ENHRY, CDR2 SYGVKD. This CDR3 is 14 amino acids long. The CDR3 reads CAISEGQGTDTQYF. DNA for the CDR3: TGTGCCATCAGTGAGGGACAGGGGACAGATACGCAGTATTTT.

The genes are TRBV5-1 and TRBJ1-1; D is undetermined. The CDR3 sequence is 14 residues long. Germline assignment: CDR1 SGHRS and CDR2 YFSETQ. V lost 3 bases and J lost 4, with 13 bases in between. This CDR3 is CASSCAHTGTEAFF. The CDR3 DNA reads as TGCGCCAGCAGCTGCGCCCACACGGGCACTGAAGCTTTCTTT.

The CDR3 sequence: CASSLGTRQYF. The CDR3 coding sequence is TGTGCCAGCAGTCTGGGGACAAGGCAGTACTTC. The genes are TRBV12-3 or TRBV12-4 and TRBJ2-7, with D possibly TRBD1 on 6 matching bases. The CDR3 loop spans 11 amino acids. V lost 5 bases to trimming and J lost 9 bases, with 11 bases between them.

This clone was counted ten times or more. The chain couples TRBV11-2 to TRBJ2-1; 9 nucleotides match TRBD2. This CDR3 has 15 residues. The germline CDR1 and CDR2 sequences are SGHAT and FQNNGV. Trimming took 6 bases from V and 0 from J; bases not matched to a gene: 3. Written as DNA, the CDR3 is TGTGCCAGCAGAATGGGACTAGCCTCCTACAATGAGCAGTTCTTC. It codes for CASRMGLASYNEQFF.

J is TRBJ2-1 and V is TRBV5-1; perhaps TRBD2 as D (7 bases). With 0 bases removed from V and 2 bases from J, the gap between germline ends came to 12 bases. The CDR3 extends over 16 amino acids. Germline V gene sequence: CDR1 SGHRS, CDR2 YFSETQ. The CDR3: CASSLGGGATYNEQFF. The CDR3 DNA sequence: TGCGCCAGCAGCTTGGGTGGGGGGGCCACCTACAATGAGCAGTTCTTC. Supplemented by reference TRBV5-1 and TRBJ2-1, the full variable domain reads KAGVTQTPRYLIKTRGQQVTLSCSPISGHRSVSWYQQTPGQGLQFLFEYFSETQRNKGNFPGRFSGRQFSNSRSEMNVSTLELGDSALYLCASSLGGGATYNEQFFGPGTRLTVL.

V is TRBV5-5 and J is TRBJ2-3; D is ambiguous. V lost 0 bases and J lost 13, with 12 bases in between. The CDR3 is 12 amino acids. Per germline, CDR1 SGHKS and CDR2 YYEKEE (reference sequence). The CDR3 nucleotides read TGTGCCAGCAGCTTGGAACAGATAACCAAGTATTTT. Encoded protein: CASSLEQITKYF.

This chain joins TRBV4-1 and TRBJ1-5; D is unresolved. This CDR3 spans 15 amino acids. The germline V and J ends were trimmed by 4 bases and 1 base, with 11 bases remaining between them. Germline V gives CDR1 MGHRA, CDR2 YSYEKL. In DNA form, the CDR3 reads TGCGCCAGCAGCCTCTGGGCGACGAGCAATCAGCCCCAGCATTTT. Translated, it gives CASSLWATSNQPQHF.

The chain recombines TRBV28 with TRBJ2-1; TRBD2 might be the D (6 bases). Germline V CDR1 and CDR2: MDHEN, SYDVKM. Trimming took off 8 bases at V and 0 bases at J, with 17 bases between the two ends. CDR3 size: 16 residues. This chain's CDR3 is CASLPTSKGSYNEQFF. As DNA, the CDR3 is TGTGCCAGCCTACCAACTAGCAAAGGCTCCTACAATGAGCAGTTCTTC.

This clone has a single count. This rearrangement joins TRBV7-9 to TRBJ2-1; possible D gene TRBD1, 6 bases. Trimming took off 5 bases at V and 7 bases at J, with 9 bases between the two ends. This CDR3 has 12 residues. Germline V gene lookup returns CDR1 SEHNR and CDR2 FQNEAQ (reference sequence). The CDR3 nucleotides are TGTGCCAGCAGCGAAGGGGGAAATGAGCAGTTCTTC. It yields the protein CASSEGGNEQFF.

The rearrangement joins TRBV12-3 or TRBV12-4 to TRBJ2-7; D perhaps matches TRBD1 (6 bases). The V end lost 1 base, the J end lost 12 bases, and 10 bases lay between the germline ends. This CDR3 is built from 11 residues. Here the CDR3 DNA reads TGTGCCAGCAGTTTAGGGGGGCTGCGGTACTTC. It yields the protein CASSLGGLRYF.

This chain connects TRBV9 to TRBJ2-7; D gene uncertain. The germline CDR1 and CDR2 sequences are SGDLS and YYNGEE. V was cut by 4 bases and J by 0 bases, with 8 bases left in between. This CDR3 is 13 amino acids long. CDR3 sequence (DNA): TGTGCCAGCAGCCCCCGAGGCTCCTACGAGCAGTACTTC. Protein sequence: CASSPRGSYEQYF.

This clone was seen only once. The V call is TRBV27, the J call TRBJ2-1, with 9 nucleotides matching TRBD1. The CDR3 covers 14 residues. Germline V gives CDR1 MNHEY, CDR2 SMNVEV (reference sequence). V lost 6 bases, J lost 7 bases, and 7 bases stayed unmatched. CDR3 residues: CASRGDRATNEQFF. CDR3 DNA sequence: TGTGCCAGCAGAGGGGACAGGGCTACGAATGAGCAGTTCTTC.

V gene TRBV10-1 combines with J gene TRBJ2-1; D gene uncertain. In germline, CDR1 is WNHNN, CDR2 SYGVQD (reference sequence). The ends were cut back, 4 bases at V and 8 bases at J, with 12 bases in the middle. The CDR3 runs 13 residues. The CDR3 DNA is TGCGCCAGCAGTGTGAGGTCCAAAGATGAGCAGTTCTTC. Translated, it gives CASSVRSKDEQFF.

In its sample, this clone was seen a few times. This chain's CDR3 is CASSPKTGVYTIYF. CDR3 in DNA: TGTGCCAGCAGCCCAAAGACAGGGGTGTACACCATATATTTT. The rearrangement links TRBV7-9 to TRBJ1-3, with 8 positions matching TRBD1. Germline V gives CDR1 SEHNR, CDR2 FQNEAQ (reference sequence). The CDR3 contains 14 residues. Unmatched junction bases numbered 8, after V lost 5 bases and J lost 8 bases.

CDR3 loop: CASKRAETDTQYF. CDR3 coding DNA: TGTGCCAGCAAGAGGGCGGAAACAGATACGCAGTATTTT. The V and J genes are TRBV2 and TRBJ2-3, with a tentative D call TRBD2 (5 bases). V lost 7 bases and J lost 3, with 11 bases in between. This CDR3 has 13 residues. The germline V gene has CDR1 SNHLY and CDR2 FYNNEI.

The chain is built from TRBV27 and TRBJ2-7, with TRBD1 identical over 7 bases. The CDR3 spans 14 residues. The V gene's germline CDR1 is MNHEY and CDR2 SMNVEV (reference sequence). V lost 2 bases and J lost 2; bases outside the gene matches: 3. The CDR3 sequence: CASSLEQGPYEQYF. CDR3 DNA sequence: TGTGCCAGCAGTTTAGAACAGGGGCCCTACGAGCAGTACTTC.

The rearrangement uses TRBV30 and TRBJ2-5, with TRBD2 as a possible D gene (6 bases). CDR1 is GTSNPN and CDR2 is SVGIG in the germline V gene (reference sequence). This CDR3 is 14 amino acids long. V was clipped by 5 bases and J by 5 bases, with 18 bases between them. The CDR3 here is CAWGPGGEQETQYF. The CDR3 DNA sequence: TGTGCCTGGGGGCCTGGAGGGGAGCAGGAGACCCAGTACTTC.